These 28 T cell receptor beta chains were all obtained from the same sample, sequenced in a study of blood T cell repertoires in COVID-19. TCRdb's copy holds only in-frame clones and misses some; the assay was immunoSEQ multiplex PCR. This sample has approximately 180,000 clones, with roughly 84% found just once. Sample: PBMCs or T cells enriched from blood (not recorded which). These receptors all stem from a man aged 50 to 60 who had recovered from COVID-19.

V is TRBV30 and J is TRBJ2-5; D is uncertain. V was shortened by 4 bases and J by 4 bases, with 19 bases between the two germline ends. The CDR3 is 15 amino acids. Germline V gene lookup returns CDR1 GTSNPN and CDR2 SVGIG (reference sequence). CDR3 region: CAWKTQMTRVETQYF. In nucleotides, the CDR3 is TGTGCCTGGAAGACCCAAATGACTCGGGTAGAGACCCAGTACTTC.

The V gene is TRBV7-6, the J gene TRBJ2-3, with 10 bases matching TRBD2. Looked up from germline, CDR1 is SGHVS and CDR2 is FNYEAQ. The CDR3 contains 16 residues. V dropped 2 bases and J dropped 0; count of bases not matched to a gene: 2. The CDR3 DNA follows: TGTGCCAGCAGCTTAACTAGCGGGGTTAGCACAGATACGCAGTATTTT. Its translation is CASSLTSGVSTDTQYF.

The chain links TRBV10-3 to TRBJ1-1, with D unresolved. The CDR3 covers 11 residues. The germline CDR1 and CDR2 sequences are ENHRY and SYGVKD. Trimming removed 2 bases from V and 8 bases from J, with 6 bases in between. The CDR3 reads CAISEREEAFF. The CDR3 nucleotides are TGTGCCATCAGTGAGCGGGAAGAAGCTTTCTTT.

The chain has TRBV30 and TRBJ1-2, with D perhaps matching TRBD1 (6 bases). The CDR3 length is 16 residues. CDR1 and CDR2 (germline): GTSNPN, SVGIG (reference sequence). V was clipped by 0 bases and J by 8 bases, with 22 bases between them. CDR3 bases: TGTGCCTGGAGTGTACAGGGCCAACAGTGGGGGCAAGGCTACACCTTC. It is translated as CAWSVQGQQWGQGYTF.

The CDR3 DNA follows: TGCGCCAGCAGCTTGTCAGGGGGAGACTCTGGAAACACCATATATTTT. It specifies CASSLSGGDSGNTIYF. The V gene is TRBV5-1, the J gene TRBJ1-3, with 7 bases aligning to TRBD1. Losses at the gene ends were 1 base for V and 0 bases for J; bases not matched to a gene: 4. The germline V gene encodes CDR1 SGHRS and CDR2 YFSETQ. CDR3 length: 16 residues.

The rearrangement joins TRBV2 to TRBJ2-5; 10 bases are shared with TRBD2. The CDR3 covers 13 residues. Germline lookup yields CDR1 SNHLY and CDR2 FYNNEI. After removal of 7 bases from V and 4 bases from J, the junction contained 3 bases not matched to a gene. The DNA of the CDR3 is TGTGCCAGCATGGCTAGCGGGGGAGAGACCCAGTACTTC. Residues: CASMASGGETQYF.

V and J are TRBV6-4 and TRBJ1-2; D might be TRBD1 (6 bases). In germline, CDR1 is MRHNA, CDR2 SNTAGT. The germline V and J ends were trimmed by 5 bases and 3 bases, with 19 bases remaining between them. This CDR3 contains 16 residues. The CDR3, as DNA: TGTGCCAGCAGTAAAAACCCAGGGGATATCTACTATGGCTACACCTTC. This sequence encodes CASSKNPGDIYYGYTF.

The chain combines TRBV5-1 with TRBJ1-6, with 7 nucleotides matching TRBD1. This CDR3 has 15 residues. Germline CDR1 and CDR2: SGHRS and YFSETQ. With 0 bases clipped from V and 10 bases from J, the junction kept 7 bases outside the gene matches. The CDR3 sequence is CASSLEPTGQSPLHF. The CDR3 coding sequence is TGCGCCAGCAGCTTGGAGCCGACAGGGCAATCACCCCTCCACTTT.

The CDR3 region has the DNA TGTGCCAGCAGCGTAATACTAGCGGGTGAGCAGTTCTTC. This translates into CASSVILAGEQFF. J is TRBJ2-1 and V is TRBV9; 9 bases match TRBD2. J gave up 9 bases and V 1 base, and 2 bases lay outside the gene matches. Germline loops: CDR1 SGDLS, CDR2 YYNGEE. The CDR3 extends over 13 amino acids. The variable domain in full, completed from reference TRBV9 and TRBJ2-1, reads DSGVTQTPKHLITATGQRVTLRCSPRSGDLSVYWYQQSLDQGLQFLIQYYNGEERAKGNILERFSAQQFPDLHSELNLSSLELGDSALYFCASSVILAGEQFFGPGTRLTVL.

This clone appeared once. This rearrangement joins TRBV27 to TRBJ2-7; D may be TRBD1 (6 bases). Between the trimmed V and J ends, which lost 4 bases and 0 bases, there was a span of 16 bases. The CDR3 loop spans 16 amino acids. The germline V gene has CDR1 MNHEY and CDR2 SMNVEV (reference sequence). Here the CDR3 reads CASSSGPRTASYEQYF. As DNA, the CDR3 is TGTGCCAGCAGTTCAGGCCCTCGGACAGCCTCCTACGAGCAGTACTTC.

This clone was detected once. This sequence joins TRBV30 and TRBJ1-1, with D possibly being TRBD1 (6 bases). The CDR3 covers 14 residues. Looked up from germline, CDR1 is GTSNPN and CDR2 is SVGIG (reference sequence). V was clipped by 3 bases and J by 7 bases, with 18 bases between them. The CDR3 nucleotides read TGTGCCTGGAGGGTTCCCGGGACAATGATTGAAGCTTTCTTT. Encoded protein: CAWRVPGTMIEAFF.

This chain joins TRBV15 and TRBJ1-6; a weak D match, TRBD1 (6 bases). The CDR3 consists of 17 residues. Trimming left V 0 bases short and J 5 bases short, with 14 bases between. CDR1 LNHNV and CDR2 YYDKDF come from the germline V gene (reference sequence). The CDR3 nucleotides are TGTGCCACCAGCAGAGATCTATTGGGGGCGCATAATTCACCCCTCCACTTT. It encodes CATSRDLLGAHNSPLHF.

This clone showed up just a few times. This chain links TRBV7-9 with TRBJ1-4; 7 nucleotides align to TRBD1. The length of the CDR3 is 16 residues. Germline-derived CDR1 and CDR2 are SEHNR and FQNEAQ (reference sequence). J lost 7 bases, V lost 1 base, and 9 bases had no gene match. Here the CDR3 reads CASSLGLGGRFEKLFF. The CDR3 DNA is TGTGCCAGCAGCTTAGGCTTAGGGGGCCGTTTTGAAAAACTGTTTTTT.

The chain is built from TRBV4-1 and TRBJ2-2; D unresolved. Germline assignment: CDR1 MGHRA and CDR2 YSYEKL. The V gene lost 0 bases and the J gene lost 5 bases, with 10 bases spanning the gap. The CDR3 spans 15 residues. The CDR3 sequence is CASSQEGQATGELFF. The CDR3 nucleotides read TGCGCCAGCAGCCAAGAGGGCCAGGCAACCGGGGAGCTGTTTTTT.

CDR3 sequence reads: CASSQSGQGIRGYTF. In DNA, the CDR3 is TGCGCCAGCAGTCAATCGGGGCAGGGGATTCGAGGCTACACCTTC. This chain joins TRBV23-1 and TRBJ1-2; weak D call: TRBD1 (6 bases). TRBV23-1 is recorded as an ORF, its role being uncertain. CDR3 length: 15 residues. V was trimmed by 0 bases and J by 8 bases, leaving 16 bases between them.

The chain combines TRBV2 with TRBJ1-1, with D hard to call. The CDR3 sequence is 12 residues long. Per germline, CDR1 SNHLY and CDR2 FYNNEI. Between the trimmed V and J ends, which lost 4 bases and 1 base, there was a span of 4 bases. The chain's CDR3 is CASSAQNTEAFF. The CDR3, as DNA: TGTGCCAGCAGTGCACAGAACACTGAAGCTTTCTTT.

V is TRBV2 and J is TRBJ1-2, with D hard to call. Per germline, CDR1 SNHLY and CDR2 FYNNEI. The V gene lost 1 base and the J gene lost 5 bases, with 14 bases spanning the gap. CDR3 length equals 15 residues. The CDR3 protein is CASSEVVGGAYGYTF. DNA for the CDR3: TGTGCCAGCAGTGAAGTAGTTGGAGGAGCGTATGGCTACACCTTC.

The CDR3 DNA reads TGCGCCAGCAGCACCCGACTAGCGGGGAATCCGAACACCGGGGAGCTGTTTTTT. It yields the protein CASSTRLAGNPNTGELFF. The chain recombines TRBV5-1 with TRBJ2-2; the match to TRBD2 covers 11 bases. From germline, CDR1 is SGHRS and CDR2 YFSETQ. The CDR3 length is 18 residues. V gave up 4 bases and J gave up 0 bases; unmatched junction bases: 8.

The V call is TRBV29-1, the J call TRBJ2-3; D is undetermined. V dropped 6 bases and J dropped 0 bases, with 7 bases sitting between them. Germline values: CDR1 SQVTM, CDR2 ANQGSEA. The CDR3 runs 12 residues. CDR3 in amino acids: CSVTTSTDTQYF. CDR3 coding DNA: TGCAGCGTGACGACTAGCACAGATACGCAGTATTTT.

With regard to this clone: A junction boundary mismatches the germline segment, possibly from a read error. The rearrangement joins TRBV6-5 to TRBJ1-2, with 9 bases fitting TRBD1. CDR1 MNHEY and CDR2 SVGAGI come from the germline V gene. The CDR3 is 13 residues long. CDR3 sequence reads: CASISSGTGSWGF. The CDR3 region has the DNA TGTGCCAGCATCTCATCCGGGACAGGGTCGTGGGGCTTC.

The table lists this clone with a count of one. The chain recombines TRBV30 with TRBJ2-3, with D perhaps TRBD1 (6 bases). Germline V CDR1 and CDR2: GTSNPN, SVGIG (reference sequence). With 0 bases removed from V and 0 bases from J, the gap between germline ends came to 10 bases. The CDR3 has 15 residues. CDR3 sequence (DNA): TGTGCCTGGAGTGTACAGGGACCGAGCACAGATACGCAGTATTTT. Encoded protein: CAWSVQGPSTDTQYF.

The chain combines TRBV5-6 with TRBJ1-4; 9 bases are shared with TRBD1. V lost 4 bases and J lost 7; bases outside the gene matches: 8. The CDR3 runs 15 residues. Per the germline V gene, CDR1 is SGHDT and CDR2 is YYEEEE. CDR3 in DNA: TGTGCCAGCAGCCTGTCGACAGGGGGGTTTGAAAAACTGTTTTTT. Residues: CASSLSTGGFEKLFF.

The V call is TRBV5-6, the J call TRBJ1-2; TRBD1 matches at 7 bases. V dropped 3 bases and J dropped 2; count of bases not matched to a gene: 7. The CDR3 has 15 residues. Germline CDR1 SGHDT, CDR2 YYEEEE. CDR3 sequence (DNA): TGTGCCAGCAGCTCGACAGGGCAACAAAACTATGGCTACACCTTC. Translation: CASSSTGQQNYGYTF.

V and J are TRBV5-1 and TRBJ1-2; TRBD1 might be the D (5 bases). Germline values: CDR1 SGHRS, CDR2 YFSETQ. V was clipped by 0 bases and J by 2 bases, with 11 bases between them. CDR3 length: 15 amino acids. CDR3 sequence reads: CASSLEAGRNYGYTF. CDR3 sequence (DNA): TGCGCCAGCAGCTTGGAGGCGGGACGGAACTATGGCTACACCTTC.

This sequence joins TRBV5-1 and TRBJ1-4; possibly TRBD1 for D (5 bases). The V and J ends lost 1 base and 7 bases respectively, with 11 bases between them. This CDR3 contains 14 residues. Germline CDR1 SGHRS, CDR2 YFSETQ. The CDR3 here is CASSLSRVGEKLFF. The CDR3 DNA sequence: TGCGCCAGCAGCTTGAGCAGGGTTGGTGAAAAACTGTTTTTT.

This clone was seen just once. This chain uses TRBV7-9 with TRBJ1-6; 8 positions agree with TRBD1. The CDR3 contains 16 residues. The junction had 9 bases not matched to a gene; V was cut back by 5 bases and J by 6 bases. Germline V gene data show CDR1 as SEHNR and CDR2 as FQNEAQ (reference sequence). The DNA of the CDR3 is TGTGCCAGCAGCAGACGACAGGGGTTTGGTAATTCACCCCTCCACTTT. Protein: CASSRRQGFGNSPLHF.

CDR3 region: CASHPIGGNQPQHF. CDR3 coding DNA: TGTGCCAGCCACCCCATAGGGGGCAATCAGCCCCAGCATTTT. The chain employs TRBV6-5 and TRBJ1-5; TRBD1 might be the D (5 bases). Looked up from germline, CDR1 is MNHEY and CDR2 is SVGAGI. The CDR3 totals 14 residues. V lost 8 bases and J 2 bases, leaving 13 bases between the germline ends.

The V call is TRBV5-1, the J call TRBJ1-2; a possible D gene is TRBD1 (5 bases). The CDR3 is made up of 15 amino acids. The germline CDR1 and CDR2 sequences are SGHRS and YFSETQ. V shed 2 bases and J shed 1 base, with 12 bases lying between them. Written as DNA, the CDR3 is TGCGCCAGCAGCTTCCTGACAGTGGTTAACTATGGCTACACCTTC. Its protein product is CASSFLTVVNYGYTF. Based on the CDR3 plus reference TRBV5-1 and TRBJ1-2, the full variable domain is KAGVTQTPRYLIKTRGQQVTLSCSPISGHRSVSWYQQTPGQGLQFLFEYFSETQRNKGNFPGRFSGRQFSNSRSEMNVSTLELGDSALYLCASSFLTVVNYGYTFGSGTRLTVV.